This T cell receptor (beta chain) appears in the sequencing data of a study of cytomegalovirus exposure and HLA in healthy donors. General study points: Specificity of three CMV-associated chains for CMV antigens was verified in vitro. The investigators catalogued 164 TCR beta chains as cytomegalovirus-associated.

The donors were members of the validation cohort, which comprised 120 subjects and was separate from the first cohort of around 700 subjects. The germline V gene encodes CDR1 LGHNA and CDR2 YSLEER. This CDR3 region has 15 residues. Trimming removed 0 bases at V and 3 bases at J, with 6 bases between. Profiling relied on immunoSEQ multiplex PCR, and the TCRdb table lists in-frame clones only, not all of them. The table records approximately 200,000 clones, roughly 80% of them present only once. This clone was picked up a small number of times. The antigen remains undetermined. The rearrangement links TRBV4-3 to TRBJ2-6; D is possibly TRBD1 (5 bases). What was sequenced was PBMCs. This sequence originates from a man aged 18 to 30 in good health and CMV-seropositive. The CDR3 DNA sequence: TGCGCCAGCAGCCAAGATCAGGGTGGGGCCAACGTCCTGACTTTC. Amino acids: CASSQDQGGANVLTF.